The 15 T cell receptor beta chains reported below all come from one sample, sequenced in a study of T-cell memory formation after mild COVID-19. TCRdb passed the 5' RACE reads through MiXCR, listing each CDR3 protein once. In the table there are 550,000 to 650,000 distinct CDR3 sequences, 15% to 20% of which are singletons. Specimen: PBMCs or a T cell subset sorted from them (not recorded which). The receptors originated from an adult woman who had mild COVID-19 (a few samples of this study predate the infection). Cell type and time point are not known.

The chain links TRBV18 to TRBJ2-7; TRBD1 might be the D (6 bases). Germline V lookup: CDR1 KGHSH, CDR2 LQKENI. Trimming removed 0 bases from V and 5 bases from J, with 11 bases in between. The CDR3 runs 14 residues. CDR3 sequence reads: CASSPPDSFNEQYF. The CDR3 bases are TGTGCCAGCTCACCACCGGACAGTTTCAACGAGCAGTACTTC. Full variable domain (rest looked up from reference TRBV18 and TRBJ2-7): NAGVMQNPRHLVRRRGQEARLRCSPMKGHSHVYWYRQLPEEGLKFMVYLQKENIIDESGMPKERFSAEFPKEGPSILRIQQVVRGDSAAYFCASSPPDSFNEQYFGPGTRLTVT.

This clonotype was counted only a few times. The V call is TRBV12-3 or TRBV12-4, the J call TRBJ1-1, with a tentative D call TRBD1 (5 bases). The germline V and J ends were trimmed by 5 bases and 3 bases, with 13 bases remaining between them. The CDR3 totals 14 residues. The CDR3 region has the DNA TGTGCCAGCAGTAACGGCGGAGGGGACACTGAAGCTTTCTTT. This encodes CASSNGGGDTEAFF.

This clonotype has just a few counts. This chain connects TRBV24-1 to TRBJ2-2, with D possibly matching TRBD1 (5 bases). CDR3 length equals 15 residues. Trimming pared 4 bases from V and 4 bases from J, leaving 12 bases between. CDR1 and CDR2 (germline): KGHDR, SFDVKD. CDR3 loop: CATSDSRTPTGELFF. Written as DNA, the CDR3 is TGTGCCACCAGTGACTCCAGGACACCCACCGGGGAGCTGTTTTTT.

The chain is built from TRBV19 and TRBJ2-7; D gene ambiguous. This CDR3 is built from 16 residues. V lost 5 bases and J 2 bases, leaving 19 bases between the germline ends. The germline V gene has CDR1 LNHDA and CDR2 SQIVND (reference sequence). The CDR3 is CASSLRPSPPTYEQYF. In DNA form, the CDR3 reads TGTGCCAGTAGTCTTCGACCTTCACCCCCAACCTACGAGCAGTACTTC.

This clonotype was seen more than once but under ten times. The genes are TRBV7-9 and TRBJ2-7; 13 bases are shared with TRBD2. The CDR3 contains 15 residues. The trim removed 4 bases at V and 6 bases at J, leaving 6 bases unmatched. Germline loops: CDR1 SEHNR, CDR2 FQNEAQ (reference sequence). The DNA of the CDR3 is TGTGCCAGCAGCTCGCCGGGACTAGCGGGATCCGAGCAGTACTTC. Protein: CASSSPGLAGSEQYF.

This clonotype was seen a few times. The CDR3 sequence is CASSFEVLAKNIQYF. The CDR3, as DNA: TGTGCCAGCAGTTTTGAAGTTCTAGCCAAAAACATTCAGTACTTC. J is TRBJ2-4 and V is TRBV12-3 or TRBV12-4; no reliable D call. V was shortened by 3 bases and J by 0 bases, with 9 bases between the two germline ends. The CDR3 is made up of 15 amino acids.

Only a few counts were recorded for this clonotype. The rearrangement joins TRBV10-3 to TRBJ1-1; tentatively, D is TRBD1 (5 bases). V lost 8 bases to trimming and J lost 1 base, with 14 bases between them. This CDR3 contains 14 residues. Germline V CDR1 and CDR2: ENHRY, SYGVKD. The CDR3 protein is CAIWEGRGNTEAFF. Here the CDR3 DNA reads TGTGCCATCTGGGAGGGGCGCGGGAACACTGAAGCTTTCTTT.

This chain connects TRBV7-3 to TRBJ2-1, with a tentative D call TRBD2 (5 bases). Trimming removed 4 bases from V and 8 bases from J, with 15 bases in between. The CDR3 has 14 residues. Germline V gives CDR1 SGHTA, CDR2 FQGTGA. The CDR3 loop is CASSSDPGLYEQFF. In nucleotides, the CDR3 is TGTGCCAGCAGCTCCGATCCCGGACTCTATGAGCAGTTCTTC.

This clonotype was seen once. CDR3 loop: CASSLRSGANYGYTF. The CDR3 bases are TGTGCCAGCAGCCTCAGGTCAGGGGCTAACTATGGCTACACCTTC. The chain links TRBV14 to TRBJ1-2; D is perhaps TRBD1 (6 bases). The CDR3 is 15 amino acids. Trimming took 4 bases from V and 0 from J, leaving 12 bases between them. The germline V gene encodes CDR1 SGHDN and CDR2 FVKESK.

This clonotype was found a few times. The gene calls are TRBV27 and TRBJ2-1; 7 nucleotides align to TRBD1. Germline-derived CDR1 and CDR2 are MNHEY and SMNVEV (reference sequence). The CDR3 loop spans 16 amino acids. V trimming: 2 bases; J trimming: 5 bases; junction bases outside the gene matches: 9. The CDR3 loop reads CASSLRIGQVHNEQFF. CDR3 bases: TGTGCCAGCAGTTTACGCATTGGACAGGTACACAATGAGCAGTTCTTC.

V usage is TRBV23-1 and J usage is TRBJ2-4; possibly TRBD1 for D (6 bases). TRBV23-1 is flagged as an ORF with uncertain function. V was cut by 2 bases and J by 0 bases, with 14 bases left in between. This CDR3 is built from 17 residues. The CDR3 loop is CASSQPDRVVAKNIQYF. The DNA of the CDR3 is TGCGCCAGCAGTCAACCGGACAGAGTTGTAGCCAAAAACATTCAGTACTTC.

The CDR3 sequence: CASSLGGQSATNEKLFF. The CDR3 coding sequence is TGTGCCAGCAGCTTAGGGGGACAGTCTGCAACTAATGAAAAACTGTTTTTT. V gene TRBV7-8 combines with J gene TRBJ1-4; 7 nucleotides align to TRBD1. The CDR3 length is 17 residues. The trim removed 1 base at V and 0 bases at J, leaving 5 bases unmatched. CDR1 and CDR2 (germline): SGHVS, FQNEAQ. The full variable domain, in which reference TRBV7-8 and TRBJ1-4 provide the parts outside the CDR3, is GAGVSQSPRYKVAKRGQDVALRCDPISGHVSLFWYQQALGQGPEFLTYFQNEAQLDKSGLPSDRFFAERPEGSVSTLKIQRTQQEDSAVYLCASSLGGQSATNEKLFFGSGTQLSVL.

The V gene is TRBV12-3 or TRBV12-4, the J gene TRBJ2-1; perhaps TRBD2 as D (6 bases). This CDR3 is 13 amino acids long. The V gene lost 4 bases and the J gene lost 10 bases, with 14 bases spanning the gap. The CDR3 here is CASSSSAGREQFF. DNA for the CDR3: TGTGCCAGCAGTTCCTCGGCGGGGCGAGAGCAGTTCTTC.

A few counts support this clonotype. The V and J genes are TRBV20-1 and TRBJ1-6; D not resolved. Germline V lookup: CDR1 DFQATT, CDR2 SNEGSKA (reference sequence). The CDR3 extends over 14 amino acids. Between the trimmed V and J ends, which lost 6 bases and 7 bases, there was a span of 16 bases. The CDR3 region is CSASTGVSNSPLHF. CDR3 nucleotide sequence: TGCAGTGCCTCGACTGGTGTTTCAAATTCACCCCTCCACTTT.

This clonotype was seen only a few times. CDR3 DNA: TGCAGTGCTGGGAGCCCTTCGAGCGGGGCTTACAATGAGCAGTTCTTC. Translation: CSAGSPSSGAYNEQFF. The chain couples TRBV20-1 to TRBJ2-1, with 7 bases that match TRBD2. CDR1 is DFQATT and CDR2 is SNEGSKA in the germline V gene (reference sequence). The CDR3 loop spans 16 amino acids. Germline trimming cut 5 bases from V and 4 bases from J; bases unmatched to any gene: 14.